These T cell receptor beta chains were read from a single sample in a study of beta chain features in type 1 diabetes. Generated by immunoSEQ multiplex PCR, the TCRdb table keeps only in-frame clones and is missing some. Of fewer than 250,000 clones in the sample, 9% to 10% were seen once. Material for sequencing was naive CD4+ T cells from blood. The source is a woman aged 18-30 years in good health. Each CDR3 is given with its conserved first and last residue. A D gene is named only where the DNA matches it firmly. Size tells how often a clone was seen (once, few, many) or the class of an expanded clone, and some rows leave it out.

>TRBJ2-3|TRBV2|few|NA
TGTGCCAGCAGTCCCAGCAGGGATACGCAGTATTTT
CASSPSRDTQYF
>TRBJ2-7|TRBV20-1|NA|NA
TGCAGTGCTAGAGTTAGATACGAGCAGTACTTC
CSARVRYEQYF
>TRBJ1-2|TRBV6-5|NA|NA
TGTGCCAGCAGTTTGGGGGGATCCTATGGCTACACCTTC
CASSLGGSYGYTF
>TRBJ2-1|TRBV23-1|few|NA
TGCGCCAGCAGTCAATGGTCAGTAGCTTACAATGAGCAGTTCTTC
CASSQWSVAYNEQFF
>TRBJ2-3|TRBV29-1|few|TRBD1
TGCAGCGGTCTAGGACAGGTGGGCACAGATACGCAGTATTTT
CSGLGQVGTDTQYF
>TRBJ1-1|TRBV30|NA|NA
TGTGCCTGGAGCTTCAGGCAGACCACTGAAGCTTTCTTT
CAWSFRQTTEAFF
>TRBJ1-2|TRBV19|few|NA
NA
CASTSGEYGYTF
>TRBJ1-1|TRBV4-2|NA|NA
TGTGCCAGCAGGCTGCGGACTTCCCAACGCAACACTGAAGCTTTCTTT
CASRLRTSQRNTEAFF
>TRBJ1-2|TRBV9|few|NA
TGTGCCAGCAGCGTAGTGACCGGGGGGAGAGGCTACACCTTC
CASSVVTGGRGYTF
>TRBJ1-4|TRBV6-5|NA|NA
TGTGCCAGCAGTTACGCGGGTCGGGAAAAACTGTTTTTT
CASSYAGREKLFF
>TRBJ2-1|TRBV7-9|few|TRBD2
TGTGCCAGCAGCTCCGTGAGCGGGAACTCCTACAATGAGCAGTTCTTC
CASSSVSGNSYNEQFF
>TRBJ1-6|TRBV6-5|few|NA
TGTGCCAGCAGTTACGACGGGTTGAATTCACCCCTCCACTTT
CASSYDGLNSPLHF
>TRBJ2-5|TRBV7-9|few|NA
TGTGCCAGCAGCTTACAGGGATTCACCCAGTACTTC
CASSLQGFTQYF
>TRBJ1-6|TRBV25-1|NA|TRBD1
TGTGCCAGCAGTGGGACAGGGTATAATTCACCCCTCCACTTT
CASSGTGYNSPLHF
>TRBJ2-7|TRBV7-9|few|TRBD2
TGTGCCAGCAGGGGCGCCGGGACTAACCACGAGCAGTACTTC
CASRGAGTNHEQYF
>TRBJ1-2|TRBV30|few|NA
TGTGCCCGTCGTAGTCTGGGGGCAAATGGCTACACCTTC
CARRSLGANGYTF
>TRBJ1-1|TRBV6-4|NA|NA
TGTGCCAGCCGACTAAAGCCGAACACTGAAGCTTTCTTT
CASRLKPNTEAFF
>TRBJ1-1|TRBV19|NA|NA
TGTGCCAGTAGTAGTAGGAGGAACACTGAAGCTTTCTTT
CASSSRRNTEAFF
>TRBJ1-4|TRBV5-1|few|NA
TGCGCCAGCAGCTTGGAGGCGGTCGCAACTAATGAAAAACTGTTTTTT
CASSLEAVATNEKLFF
>TRBJ1-1|TRBV5-1|few|NA
TGCGCCAGCACCGTCGACAGGCTGAACACTGAAGCTTTCTTT
CASTVDRLNTEAFF
>TRBJ2-1|TRBV10-1|few|TRBD2
TGCGCCAGCAGTAGGGGTCGGACTAGCGGGAGTGATGAGCAGTTCTTC
CASSRGRTSGSDEQFF
>TRBJ2-7|TRBV5-1|few|TRBD1
TGCGCCAGCAGCCCCTCGGGGACAGACTCCTACGAGCAGTACTTC
CASSPSGTDSYEQYF
>TRBJ1-5|TRBV21-1|few|NA
TGTGCCAGCAGACGACAGGGTAATCAGCCCCAGCATTTT
CASRRQGNQPQHF
>TRBJ2-1|TRBV5-1|few|NA
TGCGCCAGCAGGTGGGGGGGCCGGGTTGAGCAGTTCTTC
CASRWGGRVEQFF
>TRBJ1-2|TRBV30|many|TRBD1
TGTGCCTGGCAACAGGGGGCCCCACGCTACACCTTC
CAWQQGAPRYTF
>TRBJ1-1|TRBV18|NA|NA
TGTGCCAGCTCACCGCGACTGGCAGACCTTCCGAACACTGAAGCTTTCTTT
CASSPRLADLPNTEAFF
>TRBJ1-4|TRBV5-1|NA|TRBD1
TGCGCCAGCAGCGTACAGGGGCCTAATGAAAAACTGTTTTTT
CASSVQGPNEKLFF
>TRBJ1-5|TRBV7-2|few|NA
TGTGCCAGCAGCTTAGAGGGGACATATAGCAATCAGCCCCAGCATTTT
CASSLEGTYSNQPQHF
>TRBJ1-1|TRBV5-1|NA|NA
TGCGCCAGCAGCTTGGGTCAGAGGAATTGGAACACTGAAGCTTTCTTT
CASSLGQRNWNTEAFF
>TRBJ2-4|TRBV19|few|TRBD1
TGTGCCAGTAGTCCAAACGACAGGGGAAACATTCAGTACTTC
CASSPNDRGNIQYF
>TRBJ2-1|TRBV30|NA|TRBD1
TGTGCCTGGAGGGGACCGGGACAGGGGGACAATGAGCAGTTCTTC
CAWRGPGQGDNEQFF
>TRBJ2-1|TRBV7-3|few|NA
TGTGCCAGCAGCTCCGACAGGAGCTCCTACAATGAGCAGTTCTTC
CASSSDRSSYNEQFF
>TRBJ2-7|TRBV2|once|NA
TGTGCCAGCAGACAGCACTTAGACCCGAACTACGAGCAGTACTTC
CASRQHLDPNYEQYF
>TRBJ2-6|TRBV5-1|NA|NA
TGCGCCAGTAGACAGGTCTCTGGGGCCAACGTCCTGACTTTC
CASRQVSGANVLTF
>TRBJ2-7|TRBV27|few|NA
TGTGCCAGCAGTTTTGAGGGTAGCTCCTACGAGCAGTACTTC
CASSFEGSSYEQYF
>TRBJ1-2|TRBV19|few|NA
TGTGCCAGTAGTATCGACAGGAACTATGGCTACACCTTC
CASSIDRNYGYTF
>TRBJ2-3|TRBV5-6|NA|NA
TGTGCCAGCAGCGGGACTGCTGAGGGGACAGATACGCAGTATTTT
CASSGTAEGTDTQYF
>TRBJ2-7|TRBV28|NA|NA
TGTGCCAGCAGTCTCCTCGCTAGCCGTCGCGAGCAGTACTTC
CASSLLASRREQYF
>TRBJ2-3|TRBV6-1|NA|NA
TGTGCCAGCAGTGAAGGGGCGGGGGCCGCAGATACGCAGTATTTT
CASSEGAGAADTQYF
>TRBJ2-2|TRBV6-1|NA|NA
TGTGCCAGCAGTGAAGACGGCAGCCTGGGCCTGGTCCTCGGGGAGCTGTTTTTT
CASSEDGSLGLVLGELFF
>TRBJ2-1|TRBV5-4|NA|NA
TGTGCCAGCAGCCCCGAGAGGTCTAGCAATGAGCAGTTCTTC
CASSPERSSNEQFF
>TRBJ1-1|TRBV5-1|few|NA
TGCGCCAGCAGCTTGGGTCGCGACAGGATAACTGAAGCTTTCTTT
CASSLGRDRITEAFF
>TRBJ1-2|TRBV5-1|NA|NA
TGCGCCAGCCGACCGCACAGCCTCTCTTCGTATGGCTACACCTTC
CASRPHSLSSYGYTF
>TRBJ2-7|TRBV2|NA|TRBD2
TGTGCCAGCAGTAACGCCGTCGGACTAGCCAGTCTAAACTACGAGCAGTACTTC
CASSNAVGLASLNYEQYF